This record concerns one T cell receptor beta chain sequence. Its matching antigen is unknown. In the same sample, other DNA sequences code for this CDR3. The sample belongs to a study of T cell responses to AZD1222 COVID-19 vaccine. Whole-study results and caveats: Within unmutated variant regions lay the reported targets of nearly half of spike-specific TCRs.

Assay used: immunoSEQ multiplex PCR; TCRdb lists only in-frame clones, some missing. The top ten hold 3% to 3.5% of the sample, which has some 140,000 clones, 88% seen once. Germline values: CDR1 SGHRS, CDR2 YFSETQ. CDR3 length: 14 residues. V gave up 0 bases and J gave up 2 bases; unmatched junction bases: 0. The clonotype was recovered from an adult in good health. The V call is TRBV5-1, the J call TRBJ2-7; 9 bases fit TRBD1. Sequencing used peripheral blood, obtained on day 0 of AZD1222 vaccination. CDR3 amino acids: CASSLGQGAYEQYF. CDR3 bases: TGCGCCAGCAGCTTGGGACAGGGGGCCTACGAGCAGTACTTC.